This TCR beta chain emerged from a study of radiation and T cells in renal cell carcinoma. Whole-study findings and limits: Top tumor clonotypes rose in blood 2 weeks post-radiation, then contracted. No pretreatment tumor biopsies were available for baseline clonotypes.

Generated by immunoSEQ multiplex PCR, the TCRdb table keeps only in-frame clones and is missing some. The sample holds about 77,000 clones, roughly 83% seen once. Time point: blood 4 weeks post-SBRT, at nephrectomy. The treatment: 15 Gy SBRT to primary tumor, nephrectomy 4 weeks later. Nephrectomy followed 15 Gy stereotactic body radiation by 4 weeks. Radiation-treated patients gave blood at baseline, week 2 and week 4. This CDR3 comprises 14 residues. Germline V gene lookup returns CDR1 SGDLS and CDR2 YYNGEE. The germline V and J ends were trimmed by 0 bases and 2 bases, with 7 bases remaining between them. Note on this clone: What it binds is not known.

The sequencing here drew on blood, taken from a patient whose treatment included radiotherapy and nephrectomy. V gene TRBV9 combines with J gene TRBJ2-3, with a possible D match to TRBD1 (5 bases). The source is a woman in her sixties or seventies with renal cell carcinoma. The CDR3 coding sequence is TGTGCCAGCAGCGTAGACAGGACCACAGATACGCAGTATTTT. It encodes CASSVDRTTDTQYF. Drawing the rest from reference TRBV9 and TRBJ2-3, the complete variable domain is DSGVTQTPKHLITATGQRVTLRCSPRSGDLSVYWYQQSLDQGLQFLIQYYNGEERAKGNILERFSAQQFPDLHSELNLSSLELGDSALYFCASSVDRTTDTQYFGPGTRLTVL.